This T cell receptor (beta chain) derives from a study of shared clonotypes between healthy human individuals. Study observations and caveats: The four-donor shared clonotypes exceeded non-shared clonotypes in generation probability, with non-shared ones scoring lower.

Naive CD8 cells comprised CD45RO-negative, CCR7-positively selected cells, excluding terminally differentiated effector memory CD45RA+ cells. Trimming at V came to 0 bases and at J to 6 bases, leaving 8 bases not matched to a gene. The CDR3 consists of 15 residues. Germline CDR1 and CDR2: MGHRA and YSYEKL. Some clones are missing from TCRdb's copy, which holds only in-frame ones; the method was immunoSEQ multiplex PCR. The table has around 2,000,000 clones, over 85% seen once. As regards this clone: Its matching antigen is unknown.

The chain recombines TRBV4-1 with TRBJ2-7, with 7 bases fitting TRBD1. The material sequenced was naive CD8+ T cells sorted from blood. This clonotype was sampled from a man between 18 and 29 years old in good health. CDR3 bases: TGCGCCAGCAGCCAAGAAGGGGGCGCGGGCGGCGAGCAGTACTTC. This gives the protein CASSQEGGAGGEQYF.